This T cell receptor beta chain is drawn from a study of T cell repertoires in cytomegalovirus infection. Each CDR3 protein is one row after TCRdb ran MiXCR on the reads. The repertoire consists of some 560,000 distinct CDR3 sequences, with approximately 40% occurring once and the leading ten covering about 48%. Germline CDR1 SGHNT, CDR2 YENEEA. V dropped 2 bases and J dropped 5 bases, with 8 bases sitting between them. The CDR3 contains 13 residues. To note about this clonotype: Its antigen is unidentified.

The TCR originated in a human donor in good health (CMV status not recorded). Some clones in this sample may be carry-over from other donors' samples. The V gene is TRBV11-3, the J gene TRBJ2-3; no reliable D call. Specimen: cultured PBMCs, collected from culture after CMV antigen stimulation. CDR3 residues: CASSLRVLDTQYF. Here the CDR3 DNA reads TGTGCCAGCAGCTTAAGAGTCCTAGATACGCAGTATTTT. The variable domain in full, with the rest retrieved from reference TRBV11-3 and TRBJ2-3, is EAGVVQSPRYKIIEKKQPVAFWCNPISGHNTLYWYLQNLGQGPELLIRYENEEAVDDSQLPKDRFSAERLKGVDSTLKIQPAELGDSAVYLCASSLRVLDTQYFGPGTRLTVL.